This T cell receptor beta chain was captured in a study of shared clonotypes between healthy human individuals. Naive CD8 populations comprised CD45RO-negative cells positively selected for CCR7, excluding terminally differentiated effector memory CD45RA+ cells. Adults of Caucasian background living in Nashville, Tennessee made up all donors. In germline, CDR1 is MDHEN, CDR2 SYDVKM. The CDR3 covers 15 residues. Trimming removed 5 bases from V and 0 bases from J, with 12 bases in between. General study results and limits: Generation probabilities were higher for clonotypes shared across all four sorted-subset donors than for unshared ones. Clonotype sharing across a few donors was observed for about 5.2% of naive CD4 clonotypes.

With respect to this clone: Its antigen is not known.

The data were produced by immunoSEQ multiplex PCR, yet TCRdb's version contains in-frame clones alone and is incomplete. The sample lists about 2.1 million clones; 85% to 95% were seen once. This clonotype originated in a man between 18 and 29 years old in good health. Some clones in this sample may be carry-over from other donors' samples. The chain uses TRBV28 and TRBJ2-3; D unresolved. The sample comprised naive CD8+ T cells from PBMCs. CDR3 region: CASSAYQTSTDTQYF. CDR3 sequence (DNA): TGTGCCAGCAGTGCATATCAAACTAGCACAGATACGCAGTATTTT.